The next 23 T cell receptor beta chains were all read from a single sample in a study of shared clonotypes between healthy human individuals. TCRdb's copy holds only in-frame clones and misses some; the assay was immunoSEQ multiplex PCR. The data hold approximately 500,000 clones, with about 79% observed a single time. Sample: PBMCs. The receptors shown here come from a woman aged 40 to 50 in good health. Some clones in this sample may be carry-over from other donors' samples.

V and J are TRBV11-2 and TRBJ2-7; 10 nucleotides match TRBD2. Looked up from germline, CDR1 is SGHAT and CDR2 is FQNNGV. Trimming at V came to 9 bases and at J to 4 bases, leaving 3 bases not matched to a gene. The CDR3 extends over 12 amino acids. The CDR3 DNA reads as TGTGCCAGTAGCGGGAGGTTATACGAGCAGTACTTC. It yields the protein CASSGRLYEQYF.

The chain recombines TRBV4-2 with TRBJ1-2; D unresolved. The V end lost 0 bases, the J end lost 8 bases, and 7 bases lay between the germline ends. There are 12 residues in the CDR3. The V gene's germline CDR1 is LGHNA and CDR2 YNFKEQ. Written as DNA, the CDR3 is TGTGCCAGCAGCCAAGATTTACAAGGCTACACCTTC. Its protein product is CASSQDLQGYTF.

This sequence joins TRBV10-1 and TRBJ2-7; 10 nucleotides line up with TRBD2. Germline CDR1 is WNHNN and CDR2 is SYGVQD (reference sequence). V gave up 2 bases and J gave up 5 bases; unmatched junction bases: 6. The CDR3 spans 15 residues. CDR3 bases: TGCGCCAGCAGTGAGGGGCTAGCGGGAGTTCACGAGCAGTACTTC. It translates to CASSEGLAGVHEQYF.

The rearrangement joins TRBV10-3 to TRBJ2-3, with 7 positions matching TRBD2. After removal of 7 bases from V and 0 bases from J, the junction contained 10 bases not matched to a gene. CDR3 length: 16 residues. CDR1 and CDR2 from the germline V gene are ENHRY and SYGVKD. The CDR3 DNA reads TGTGCCATCAATCTCGGGAGCGGGACTAGCACAGATACGCAGTATTTT. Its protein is CAINLGSGTSTDTQYF.

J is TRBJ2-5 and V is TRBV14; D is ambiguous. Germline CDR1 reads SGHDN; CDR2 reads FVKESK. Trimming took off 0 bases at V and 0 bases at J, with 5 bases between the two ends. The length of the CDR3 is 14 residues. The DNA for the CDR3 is TGTGCCAGCAGCCAAGATCGGTACCAAGAGACCCAGTACTTC. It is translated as CASSQDRYQETQYF.

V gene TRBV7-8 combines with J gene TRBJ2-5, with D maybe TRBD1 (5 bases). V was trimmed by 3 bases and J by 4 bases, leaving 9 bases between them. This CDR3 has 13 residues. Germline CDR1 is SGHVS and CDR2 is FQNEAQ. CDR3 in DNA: TGTGCCAGCAGCTTGACAGTGGGAGAGACCCAGTACTTC. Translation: CASSLTVGETQYF. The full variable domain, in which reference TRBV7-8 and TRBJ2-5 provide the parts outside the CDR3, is GAGVSQSPRYKVAKRGQDVALRCDPISGHVSLFWYQQALGQGPEFLTYFQNEAQLDKSGLPSDRFFAERPEGSVSTLKIQRTQQEDSAVYLCASSLTVGETQYFGPGTRLLVL.

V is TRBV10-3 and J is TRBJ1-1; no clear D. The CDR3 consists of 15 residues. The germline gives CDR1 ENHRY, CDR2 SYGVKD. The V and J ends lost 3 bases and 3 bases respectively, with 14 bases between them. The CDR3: CAISEWKGYDTEAFF. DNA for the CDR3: TGTGCCATCAGTGAATGGAAGGGTTATGACACTGAAGCTTTCTTT.

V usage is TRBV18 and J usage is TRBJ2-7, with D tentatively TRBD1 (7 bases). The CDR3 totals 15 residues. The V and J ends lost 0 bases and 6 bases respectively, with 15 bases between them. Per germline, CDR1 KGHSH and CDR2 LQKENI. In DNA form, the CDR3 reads TGTGCCAGCTCACCACCAGGCGGACAGGAGGGCGAGCAGTACTTC. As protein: CASSPPGGQEGEQYF.

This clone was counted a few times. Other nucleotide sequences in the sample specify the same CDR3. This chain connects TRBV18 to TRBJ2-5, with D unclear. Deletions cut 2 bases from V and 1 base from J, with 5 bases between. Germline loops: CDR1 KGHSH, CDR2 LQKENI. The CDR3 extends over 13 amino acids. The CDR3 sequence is CASSPGVQETQYF. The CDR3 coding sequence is TGTGCCAGCTCACCAGGGGTCCAAGAGACCCAGTACTTC.

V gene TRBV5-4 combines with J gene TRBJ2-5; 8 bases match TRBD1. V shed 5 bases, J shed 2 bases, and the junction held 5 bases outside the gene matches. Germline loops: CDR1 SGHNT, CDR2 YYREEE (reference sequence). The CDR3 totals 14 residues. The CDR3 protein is CASRRGTGQETQYF. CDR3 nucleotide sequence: TGTGCCAGCAGGCGAGGGACAGGACAAGAGACCCAGTACTTC.

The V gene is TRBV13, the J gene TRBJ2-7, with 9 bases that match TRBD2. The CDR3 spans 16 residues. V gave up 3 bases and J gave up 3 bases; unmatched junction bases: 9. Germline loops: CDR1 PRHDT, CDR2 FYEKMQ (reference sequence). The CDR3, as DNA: TGTGCCAGCAGCTTGTTACAAGCGGGAGGATTCTACGAGCAGTACTTC. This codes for CASSLLQAGGFYEQYF.

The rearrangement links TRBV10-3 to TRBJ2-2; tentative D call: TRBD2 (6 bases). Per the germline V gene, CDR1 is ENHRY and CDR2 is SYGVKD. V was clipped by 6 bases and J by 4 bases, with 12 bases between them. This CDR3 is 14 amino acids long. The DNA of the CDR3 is TGTGCCATCAGCGGGGGAGTTTCCACCGGGGAGCTGTTTTTT. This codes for CAISGGVSTGELFF.

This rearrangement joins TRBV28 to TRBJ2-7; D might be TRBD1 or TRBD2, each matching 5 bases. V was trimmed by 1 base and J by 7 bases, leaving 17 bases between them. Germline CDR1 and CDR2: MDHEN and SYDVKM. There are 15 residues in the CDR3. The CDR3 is CASSLLRGLRGEQYF. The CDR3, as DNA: TGTGCCAGCAGTTTATTACGGGGCCTGCGTGGGGAGCAGTACTTC.

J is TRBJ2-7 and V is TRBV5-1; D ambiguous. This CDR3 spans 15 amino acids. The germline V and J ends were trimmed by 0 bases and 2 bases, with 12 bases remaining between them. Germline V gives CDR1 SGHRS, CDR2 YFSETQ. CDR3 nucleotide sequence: TGCGCCAGCAGCTTGGAGTCAGCCAATACCTACGAGCAGTACTTC. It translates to CASSLESANTYEQYF.

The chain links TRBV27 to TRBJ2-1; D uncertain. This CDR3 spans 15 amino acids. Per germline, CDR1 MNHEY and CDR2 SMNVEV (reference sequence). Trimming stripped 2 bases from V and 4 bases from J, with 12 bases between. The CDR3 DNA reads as TGTGCCAGCAGTTTAAACTATAACAGATACAATGAGCAGTTCTTC. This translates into CASSLNYNRYNEQFF.

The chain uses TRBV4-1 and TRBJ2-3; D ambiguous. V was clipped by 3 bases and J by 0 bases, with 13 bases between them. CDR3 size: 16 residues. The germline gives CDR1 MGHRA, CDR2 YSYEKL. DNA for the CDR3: TGCGCCAGCAGCCACGTCCAGACCGGGAGCACAGATACGCAGTATTTT. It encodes CASSHVQTGSTDTQYF.

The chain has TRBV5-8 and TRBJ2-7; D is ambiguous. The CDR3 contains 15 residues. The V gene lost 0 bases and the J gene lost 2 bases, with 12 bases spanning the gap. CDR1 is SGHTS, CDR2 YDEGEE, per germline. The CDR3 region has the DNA TGTGCCAGCAGCTTGGGTCCTCAGGTCACCTACGAGCAGTACTTC. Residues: CASSLGPQVTYEQYF.

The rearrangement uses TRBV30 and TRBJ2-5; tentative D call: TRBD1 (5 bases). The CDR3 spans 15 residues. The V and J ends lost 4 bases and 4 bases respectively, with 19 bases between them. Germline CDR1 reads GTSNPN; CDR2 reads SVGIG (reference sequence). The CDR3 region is CAWTPEQVWGETQYF. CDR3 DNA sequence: TGTGCCTGGACACCGGAACAGGTTTGGGGAGAGACCCAGTACTTC.

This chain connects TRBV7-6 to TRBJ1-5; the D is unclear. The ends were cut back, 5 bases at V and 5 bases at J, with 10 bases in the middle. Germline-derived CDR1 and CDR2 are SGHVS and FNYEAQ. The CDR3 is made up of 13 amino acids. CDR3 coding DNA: TGTGCCAGCAGCCTAAACAGTCATCAGCCCCAGCATTTT. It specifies CASSLNSHQPQHF.

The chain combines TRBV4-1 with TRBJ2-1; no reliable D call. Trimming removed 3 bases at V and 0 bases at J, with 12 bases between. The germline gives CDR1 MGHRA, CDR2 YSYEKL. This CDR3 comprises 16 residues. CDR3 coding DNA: TGCGCCAGCAGCCACTTAGGAAAAAGCTCCTACAATGAGCAGTTCTTC. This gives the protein CASSHLGKSSYNEQFF.

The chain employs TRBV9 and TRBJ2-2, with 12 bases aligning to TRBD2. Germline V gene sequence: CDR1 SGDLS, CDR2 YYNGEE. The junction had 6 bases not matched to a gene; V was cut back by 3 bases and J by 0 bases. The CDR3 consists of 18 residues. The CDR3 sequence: CASSALAGGLANTGELFF. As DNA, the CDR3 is TGTGCCAGCAGCGCGCTAGCGGGAGGGCTCGCGAACACCGGGGAGCTGTTTTTT.

The CDR3 region is CASSVDPGQGGNEQFF. The CDR3 region has the DNA TGTGCCAGCAGCGTAGACCCGGGACAGGGGGGTAATGAGCAGTTCTTC. The chain combines TRBV7-9 with TRBJ2-1, with 11 bases fitting TRBD1. This CDR3 is built from 16 residues. Germline V gene lookup returns CDR1 SEHNR and CDR2 FQNEAQ (reference sequence). J lost 7 bases, V lost 5 bases, and 10 bases had no gene match.

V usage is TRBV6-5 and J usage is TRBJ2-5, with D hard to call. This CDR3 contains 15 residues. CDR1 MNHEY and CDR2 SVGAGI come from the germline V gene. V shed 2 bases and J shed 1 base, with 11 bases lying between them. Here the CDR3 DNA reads TGTGCCAGCAGTTACGGGCCAGCGACCCAAGAGACCCAGTACTTC. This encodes CASSYGPATQETQYF.